The 9 T cell receptor beta chains below were found in one sample sequenced in a study of blood T cell repertoires in COVID-19 (dated by TCRdb to 2018 to 2021). The library was obtained by the immunoSEQ multiplex PCR assay. Held by TCRdb, this immuneACCESS table contains in-frame sequences only and omits some clones. Under half of the omission traces to an unresolved V gene where checked; the cause of the rest is unknown. In this sample the table shows 150,000 to 200,000 clones, 70% to 90% of which occur a single time. The ten top clones hold roughly 7.3% of the sample. Source material: peripheral blood. These receptor sequences come from a woman over 75 in a cohort sampled during active or convalescent COVID-19.

The chain combines TRBV5-1 with TRBJ2-1; no clear D. The CDR3 is 11 amino acids. Trimming cost V 6 bases and J 6 bases, with 7 bases left between them. Germline V gives CDR1 SGHRS, CDR2 YFSETQ. CDR3 residues: CASKRSNEQFF. The CDR3 nucleotides read TGCGCCAGCAAGAGAAGCAATGAGCAGTTCTTC.

This chain joins TRBV15 and TRBJ2-2; 7 bases align to TRBD1. Per germline, CDR1 LNHNV and CDR2 YYDKDF (reference sequence). With V trimmed by 6 bases and J by 4 bases, 8 bases remained unmatched. This CDR3 is built from 15 residues. DNA of the CDR3: TGTGCCACCAGATCACGGGACAGACCCACCGGGGAGCTGTTTTTT. Translated: CATRSRDRPTGELFF.

This chain uses TRBV30 with TRBJ1-2; weak D call: TRBD1 (5 bases). V lost 5 bases, J lost 8 bases, and 12 bases lay in between. This CDR3 has 11 amino acids. The V gene's germline CDR1 is GTSNPN and CDR2 SVGIG (reference sequence). In DNA form, the CDR3 reads TGTGCCTGGGACAGTGGGGTCGGCTACACCTTC. It is translated as CAWDSGVGYTF.

V usage is TRBV28 and J usage is TRBJ1-2; D uncertain. The CDR3 sequence is 16 residues long. Between the trimmed V and J ends, which lost 1 base and 0 bases, there was a span of 12 bases. The V gene's germline CDR1 is MDHEN and CDR2 SYDVKM. The CDR3: CASSLFVRQTNYGYTF. Written as DNA, the CDR3 is TGTGCCAGCAGTTTATTCGTCAGGCAGACTAACTATGGCTACACCTTC.

This clone occurred a few times. The J gene is TRBJ1-4, the V gene TRBV12-3 or TRBV12-4, with TRBD1 as a possible D gene (6 bases). The V end lost 5 bases, the J end lost 8 bases, and 12 bases lay between the germline ends. The CDR3 covers 13 residues. For the CDR3, the DNA is TGTGCCAGCAGTCACCCGGACAGCGAAAAACTGTTTTTT. Protein product: CASSHPDSEKLFF.

The chain has TRBV13 and TRBJ1-6; TRBD1 matches at 8 bases. The CDR3 loop spans 18 amino acids. Germline V gene data show CDR1 as PRHDT and CDR2 as FYEKMQ (reference sequence). The junction had 13 bases not matched to a gene; V was cut back by 5 bases and J by 4 bases. In nucleotides, the CDR3 is TGTGCCAGCAGCGCGACAGGGGTTGTGGATGAGTATAATTCACCCCTCCACTTT. As protein: CASSATGVVDEYNSPLHF.

The CDR3 loop is CASSPNIGTGRETQYF. For the CDR3, the DNA is TGCGCCAGCAGCCCGAACATCGGGACAGGACGAGAGACCCAGTACTTC. V and J are TRBV5-1 and TRBJ2-5, with TRBD1 matching 8 bases. Germline V gene sequence: CDR1 SGHRS, CDR2 YFSETQ. The CDR3 consists of 16 residues. Trimming removed 4 bases from V and 4 bases from J; junction bases left unmatched: 12. The full variable domain, with the rest looked up from reference TRBV5-1 and TRBJ2-5, is KAGVTQTPRYLIKTRGQQVTLSCSPISGHRSVSWYQQTPGQGLQFLFEYFSETQRNKGNFPGRFSGRQFSNSRSEMNVSTLELGDSALYLCASSPNIGTGRETQYFGPGTRLLVL.

The chain has TRBV10-1 and TRBJ2-3; 7 bases align to TRBD1. The J segment lost 1 base and the V segment lost 6 bases, leaving 10 bases of the junction unmatched. CDR1 and CDR2 (germline): WNHNN, SYGVQD (reference sequence). The length of the CDR3 is 16 residues. In DNA, the CDR3 is TGCGCCAGCAGCCCTGACAGGGCCTACGGCACAGATACGCAGTATTTT. Encoded protein: CASSPDRAYGTDTQYF.

The chain joins TRBV6-5 to TRBJ1-1; D perhaps matches TRBD1 (6 bases). CDR1 is MNHEY, CDR2 SVGAGI, per germline. The CDR3 is 13 residues long. Trimming removed 6 bases from V and 1 base from J, with 9 bases in between. Written as DNA, the CDR3 is TGTGCCAGCAGCCCGACAGGGAACACTGAAGCTTTCTTT. It is translated as CASSPTGNTEAFF.